These 5 T cell receptor beta chains share one sample of origin, sequenced in a study of blood T cell repertoires in COVID-19. Assay: immunoSEQ multiplex PCR; the TCRdb copy retains only in-frame clones and omits some. In the table there are 250,000 to 400,000 clones, 88% of which are singletons. The sequenced material came from peripheral blood. The receptors come from a woman younger than 45 with COVID-19, enrolled during active disease.

The CDR3 coding sequence is TGTGCCAGCAGTTTATCTCCAGGGCACTACGAGCAGTACGTC. Protein product: CASSLSPGHYEQYV. The rearrangement uses TRBV27 and TRBJ2-7; D is possibly TRBD1 (5 bases). CDR1 and CDR2 (germline): MNHEY, SMNVEV (reference sequence). Trimming stripped 0 bases from V and 3 bases from J, with 9 bases between. The CDR3 length is 14 residues.

This clone was counted between two and nine times. J is TRBJ2-1 and V is TRBV12-5, with 9 positions matching TRBD1. The CDR3 extends over 14 amino acids. The junction had 6 bases not matched to a gene; V was cut back by 5 bases and J by 7 bases. From germline, CDR1 is LGHNT and CDR2 FRNRAP. The CDR3, as DNA: TGTGCTAGTGGTCCGGGACAGGGAAAAAATGAGCAGTTCTTC. Residues: CASGPGQGKNEQFF.

The chain uses TRBV2 and TRBJ2-7; no clear D gene. The CDR3 consists of 12 residues. Germline lookup yields CDR1 SNHLY and CDR2 FYNNEI. V lost 7 bases, J lost 3 bases, and 10 bases lay in between. Written as DNA, the CDR3 is TGTGCCAGCACCTTGACTCACTACGAGCAGTACTTC. It translates to CASTLTHYEQYF.

The J gene is TRBJ2-2, the V gene TRBV5-1, with a weak D call TRBD1 (6 bases). V was cut by 0 bases and J by 4 bases, with 13 bases left in between. The CDR3 loop spans 16 amino acids. The germline V gene has CDR1 SGHRS and CDR2 YFSETQ. CDR3 protein: CASSLARGIATGELFF. The DNA of the CDR3 is TGCGCCAGCAGCTTGGCCAGGGGAATTGCCACCGGGGAGCTGTTTTTT.

This CDR3 is CASSLIAGVQPQHF. The CDR3 coding sequence is TGTGCCAGCAGTCTCATCGCAGGGGTTCAGCCCCAGCATTTT. The chain combines TRBV6-4 with TRBJ1-5, with D possibly TRBD1 on 6 matching bases. The V end lost 5 bases, the J end lost 6 bases, and 14 bases lay between the germline ends. CDR1 and CDR2 (germline): MRHNA, SNTAGT. This CDR3 comprises 14 residues.